A single sample is the source of the 8 T cell receptor beta chains below, sequenced in a study of blood T cell repertoires in COVID-19. Sequencing was performed with immunoSEQ multiplex PCR; in TCRdb, only in-frame clones are kept and a portion is missing. The table shows more than 400,000 clones, with 70% to 90% occurring only once. Specimen: peripheral blood. These receptors all come from a human donor in a cohort sampled during active COVID-19.

V usage is TRBV28 and J usage is TRBJ2-5; 7 bases line up with TRBD2. The CDR3 contains 14 residues. Germline CDR1 and CDR2: MDHEN and SYDVKM. Trimming removed 5 bases from V and 0 bases from J; junction bases left unmatched: 3. This CDR3 reads CASSISGDQETQYF. DNA of the CDR3: TGTGCCAGCAGTATCAGCGGGGACCAAGAGACCCAGTACTTC.

The chain uses TRBV25-1 and TRBJ1-6; no firm D call. The V gene's germline CDR1 is MGHDK and CDR2 SYGVNS. This CDR3 is built from 15 residues. V was pared by 0 bases and J by 2 bases, with 5 bases between. In DNA form, the CDR3 reads TGTGCCAGCAGTGAATATACTACCTATAATTCACCCCTCCACTTT. Its protein is CASSEYTTYNSPLHF.

This clone was recorded only once. The sample carries other DNA sequences with the same CDR3. The rearrangement uses TRBV9 and TRBJ1-2; no definite D call. CDR3 size: 14 residues. Trimming took off 0 bases at V and 5 bases at J, with 11 bases between the two ends. Germline V gene sequence: CDR1 SGDLS, CDR2 YYNGEE. The CDR3 nucleotides read TGTGCCAGCAGCGTAGGACGGGGAAATTATGGCTACACCTTC. This gives the protein CASSVGRGNYGYTF.

This clone was seen just once. This same CDR3 is encoded by further DNA sequences in the sample. This chain uses TRBV18 with TRBJ1-1; D gene uncertain. The CDR3 totals 13 residues. V lost 2 bases and J lost 0, with 4 bases in between. Germline-derived CDR1 and CDR2 are KGHSH and LQKENI. CDR3 loop: CASSPTVNTEAFF. CDR3 nucleotide sequence: TGTGCCAGCTCACCAACAGTGAACACTGAAGCTTTCTTT.

A note on this clone: Here the CDR3 omits its conserved ending phenylalanine or tryptophan, so a read error is the likely source. No DNA is shown, since the ends of the CDR3 on it are uncertain; the CDR3 is the one TCRdb lists. V and J are TRBV30 and TRBJ1-2. The germline gives CDR1 GTSNPN, CDR2 SVGIG (reference sequence). The CDR3 spans 12 amino acids, including both terminal residues. CDR3 sequence reads: CAWRASGGPIFG.

The chain employs TRBV7-3 and TRBJ1-6, with D perhaps TRBD1 (6 bases). This CDR3 contains 15 residues. Germline values: CDR1 SGHTA, CDR2 FQGTGA. V lost 1 base and J lost 8, with 12 bases in between. The CDR3 bases are TGTGCCAGCAGCTTAAACAGGGTTGGAGATTCACCCCTCCACTTT. Amino acids: CASSLNRVGDSPLHF.

V is TRBV2 and J is TRBJ1-1, with D hard to call. The ends were cut back, 8 bases at V and 0 bases at J, with 10 bases in the middle. Germline CDR1 and CDR2: SNHLY and FYNNEI. CDR3 length equals 13 residues. The CDR3 reads CASLLSLNTEAFF. The CDR3 bases are TGTGCCAGCCTACTTTCTCTGAACACTGAAGCTTTCTTT.

The CDR3 loop reads CASSQEGGRERRYDTQYF. CDR3 coding DNA: TGTGCCAGCAGCCAAGAGGGGGGGCGGGAGCGTCGTTATGATACGCAGTATTTT. The chain uses TRBV4-2 and TRBJ2-3, with D maybe TRBD2 (7 bases). This CDR3 comprises 18 residues. CDR1 and CDR2 (germline): LGHNA, YNFKEQ. V gave up 0 bases and J gave up 6 bases, with 22 bases separating them.